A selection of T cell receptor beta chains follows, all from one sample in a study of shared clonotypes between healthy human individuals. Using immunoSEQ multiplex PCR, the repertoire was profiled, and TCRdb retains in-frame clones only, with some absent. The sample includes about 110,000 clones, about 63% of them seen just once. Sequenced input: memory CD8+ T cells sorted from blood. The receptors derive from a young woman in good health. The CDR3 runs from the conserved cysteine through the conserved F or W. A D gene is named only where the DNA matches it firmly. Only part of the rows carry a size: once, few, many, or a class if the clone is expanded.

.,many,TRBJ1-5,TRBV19,CASSIWGTSNQPQHF,TGTGCCAGTAGTATTTGGGGTACGAGCAATCAGCCCCAGCATTTT
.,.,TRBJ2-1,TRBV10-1,CASSKGSYNEQFF,TGCGCCAGTAGTAAGGGCTCCTACAATGAGCAGTTCTTC
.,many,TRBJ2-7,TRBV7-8,CASSSTIGGGEQYF,TGTGCCAGCAGCTCAACGATAGGGGGAGGCGAGCAGTACTTC
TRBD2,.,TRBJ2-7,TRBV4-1,CASSPGLAGAYEQYF,TGCGCCAGCAGCCCGGGACTAGCGGGAGCCTACGAGCAGTACTTC
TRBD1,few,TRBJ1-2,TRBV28,CASHRPGTGKVGYTF,TGTGCCAGCCATCGCCCCGGGACAGGAAAGGTTGGCTACACCTTC
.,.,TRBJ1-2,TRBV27,CASRDVLYGYTF,TGTGCCAGCAGGGACGTTCTGTATGGCTACACCTTC
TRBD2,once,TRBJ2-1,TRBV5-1,CASSLESTSGFYNEQFF,TGCGCCAGCAGCTTGGAGTCGACTAGCGGTTTCTACAATGAGCAGTTCTTC
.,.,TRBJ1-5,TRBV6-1,CASSEVGGRNQPQHF,TGTGCCAGCAGTGAAGTAGGGGGACGGAATCAGCCCCAGCATTTT
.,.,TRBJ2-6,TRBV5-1,CASTSVDLSGANVLTF,TGCGCCAGCACCTCCGTTGACCTCTCTGGGGCCAACGTCCTGACTTTC
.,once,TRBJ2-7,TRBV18,CASSPMGGWYEQYF,TGTGCCAGCTCACCAATGGGGGGATGGTACGAGCAGTACTTC
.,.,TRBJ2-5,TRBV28,CASSQTGRMQETQYF,TGTGCCAGCAGTCAAACGGGACGGATGCAAGAGACCCAGTACTTC
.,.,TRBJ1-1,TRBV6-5,CASSYGGLMNTEAFF,TGTGCCAGCAGTTACGGGGGGCTCATGAACACTGAAGCTTTCTTT
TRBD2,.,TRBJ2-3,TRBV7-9,CASSYESSGRRTDTQYF,TGTGCCAGCAGCTACGAATCGAGCGGGAGGAGGACAGATACGCAGTATTTT
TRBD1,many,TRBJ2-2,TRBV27,CASQTGEAGELFF,TGTGCCAGCCAGACAGGGGAGGCCGGGGAGCTGTTTTTT
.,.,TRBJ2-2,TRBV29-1,CSVDGQGGELFF,TGCAGCGTTGACGGGCAGGGCGGGGAGCTGTTTTTT
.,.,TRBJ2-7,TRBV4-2,CASSLGRGRTLPYEQYF,TGTGCCAGCAGCCTCGGGCGAGGTCGGACTTTACCCTACGAGCAGTACTTC
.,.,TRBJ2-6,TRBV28,CASSPPVTGANVLTF,TGTGCCAGCAGCCCACCGGTTACTGGGGCCAACGTCCTGACTTTC
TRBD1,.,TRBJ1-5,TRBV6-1,CASSEGRQGFQPQHF,TGTGCCAGCAGTGAAGGACGACAGGGTTTTCAGCCCCAGCATTTT
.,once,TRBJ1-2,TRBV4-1,CASSQDLGSIPSGYTF,TGCGCCAGCAGCCAAGATCTTGGTTCAATCCCCTCTGGCTACACCTTC
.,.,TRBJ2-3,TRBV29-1,CSVTPQELTDTQYF,TGCAGCGTAACCCCCCAGGAACTCACAGATACGCAGTATTTT
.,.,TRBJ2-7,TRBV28,CASSLDRVLGTPSIEQYF,TGTGCCAGCAGTTTAGACCGTGTTTTAGGTACACCGTCCATCGAGCAGTACTTC
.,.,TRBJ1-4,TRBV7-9,CASSFRGSEKLFF,TGTGCCAGCAGCTTCCGGGGGAGCGAAAAACTGTTTTTT
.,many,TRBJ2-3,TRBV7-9,CASSLVLGALTDTQYF,TGTGCCAGCAGCTTGGTATTGGGAGCCCTCACAGATACGCAGTATTTT
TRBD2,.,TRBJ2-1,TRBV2,CASSVAVLLAESYNEQFF,TGTGCCAGCAGTGTGGCCGTTCTACTAGCGGAGTCCTACAATGAGCAGTTCTTC
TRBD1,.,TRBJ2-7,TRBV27,CASRSWDRAYEQYF,TGTGCCAGCAGATCCTGGGACAGGGCCTACGAGCAGTACTTC
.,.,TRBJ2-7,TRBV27,CASSPIDRDEQYF,TGTGCCAGCAGTCCTATCGACAGAGACGAGCAGTACTTC
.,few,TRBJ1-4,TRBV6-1,CASSVGGEPNEKLFF,TGTGCCAGCAGTGTTGGAGGGGAACCCAATGAAAAACTGTTTTTT
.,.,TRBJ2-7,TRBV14,CASSQAWDTWKQYF,TGTGCCAGCAGCCAAGCCTGGGACACTTGGAAGCAGTACTTC
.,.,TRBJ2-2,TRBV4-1,CASSQPPFHREWYTGELFF,TGCGCCAGCAGCCAACCACCCTTTCATCGGGAGTGGTACACCGGGGAGCTGTTTTTT
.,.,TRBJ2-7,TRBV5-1,CASSLDFTTYEQYF,TGCGCCAGCAGCTTGGATTTCACGACCTACGAGCAGTACTTC